This TCR beta chain was profiled in a study of shared clonotypes between healthy human individuals. Study in general: Aged between 18 and 49, the donors were two women and a few men.

Germline-derived CDR1 and CDR2 are SGDLS and YYNGEE. The CDR3 spans 15 residues. The V gene lost 0 bases and the J gene lost 5 bases, with 12 bases spanning the gap. Unsorted PBMC replicate PCRs used about 290 ng DNA, tens of thousands of T cell genomes. Sequenced by immunoSEQ multiplex PCR; TCRdb stores in-frame clones only, minus some. Of 450,000 to 500,000 clones in the sample, approximately 82% were seen once. Sequenced material: PBMCs. V is TRBV9 and J is TRBJ2-1, with D possibly being TRBD2 (6 bases). This sequence was found in a woman aged 40-49 years in good health. Some clones in this sample may be carry-over from other donors' samples. CDR3 sequence: CASSVEGGGNNEQFF. The CDR3 coding sequence is TGTGCCAGCAGCGTAGAGGGCGGAGGGAACAATGAGCAGTTCTTC.